Sequencing of this T cell receptor beta chain was carried out in a study of ipilimumab plus nivolumab after autologous stem cell transplantation. Turning to the study itself: Typical patient got four to six ipilimumab doses and seven to nine nivolumab doses (median).

Sequencing was performed with immunoSEQ multiplex PCR; in TCRdb, only in-frame clones are kept and a portion is missing. The data show 15,000 to 20,000 clones, just under 80% seen once. Turning to this clone: This same CDR3 is encoded by further DNA sequences in the sample.

The specimen was PBMCs, collected in a trial of ipilimumab plus nivolumab as post-transplant consolidation. The origin of this receptor is a male donor with diffuse large B-cell lymphoma.

CDR3 DNA: TGCGCCAGCAGCTTGGTGGAGGGGGCGTACAATGAGCAGTTCTTC. Amino acids: CASSLVEGAYNEQFF. This chain links TRBV5-1 with TRBJ2-1; possible D gene TRBD1, 7 bases. Germline values: CDR1 SGHRS, CDR2 YFSETQ. CDR3 length equals 15 residues. Trimming removed 0 bases from V and 4 bases from J, with 11 bases in between. Looking up the rest from reference TRBV5-1 and TRBJ2-1 gives the full variable domain: KAGVTQTPRYLIKTRGQQVTLSCSPISGHRSVSWYQQTPGQGLQFLFEYFSETQRNKGNFPGRFSGRQFSNSRSEMNVSTLELGDSALYLCASSLVEGAYNEQFFGPGTRLTVL.